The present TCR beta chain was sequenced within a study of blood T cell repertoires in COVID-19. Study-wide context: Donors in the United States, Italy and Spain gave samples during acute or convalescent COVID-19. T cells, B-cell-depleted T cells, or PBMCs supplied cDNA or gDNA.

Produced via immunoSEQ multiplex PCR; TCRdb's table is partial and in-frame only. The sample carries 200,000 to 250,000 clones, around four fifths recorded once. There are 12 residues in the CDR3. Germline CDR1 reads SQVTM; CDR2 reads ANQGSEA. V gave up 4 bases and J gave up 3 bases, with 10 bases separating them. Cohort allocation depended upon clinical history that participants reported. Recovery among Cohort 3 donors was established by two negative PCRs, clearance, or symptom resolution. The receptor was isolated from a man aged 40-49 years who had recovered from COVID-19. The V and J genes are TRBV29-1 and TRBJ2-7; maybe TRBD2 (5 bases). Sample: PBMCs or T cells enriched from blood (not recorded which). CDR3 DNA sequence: TGCAGCGTTGTGGTAGAGGGCTACGAGCAGTACTTC. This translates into CSVVVEGYEQYF.